The TCR beta chain described here comes from a study of blood T cells in healthy people across ages. The authors ran a second PCR of about 7 to 11 cycles using a sample-barcoded 5' primer and a J-beta primer mix. TCRdb recomputed calls from the 5' RACE reads with MiXCR, one row per CDR3 protein. Of hundreds of thousands of distinct CDR3 sequences detected, around 25% appear once; the ten largest clones hold under 10%. The CDR3 is made up of 20 amino acids. Germline V gene sequence: CDR1 WNHNN, CDR2 SYGVQD (reference sequence). Trimming shortened V by 8 bases and J by 0 bases, and 29 bases separated the two germline ends. A few counts support this clonotype. The sample also formed part of further work on T cells of mothers and their children.

Sequencing input: blood. The sequence derives from a boy between 5 and 17 years old in good health. The chain uses TRBV10-1 and TRBJ2-4; TRBD1 is a possible D gene (6 bases). CDR3 sequence reads: CASGRGQSLKTVLAKNIQYF. CDR3 nucleotide sequence: TGCGCCAGCGGGAGAGGACAGAGCTTAAAGACTGTGCTAGCCAAAAACATTCAGTACTTC.